This T cell receptor beta chain originates from a study of type 1 regulatory T cells (dated by TCRdb to about 2021). The study in broad terms: The study characterized an in vitro protocol that generated a Tr1-enriched, alloantigen-specific CD4 T cell product named T-allo10. T-allo10 was being evaluated clinically in patients with hematological malignancies who were receiving allogeneic hematopoietic stem cell transplantation.

What the work shows at the level of the full study, not this receptor alone: Compared with non-Tr1 cells, Tr1 cells had a TCR repertoire that was more restricted, a finding the study read as clonal expansion induced by alloantigen.

Note on this clonotype: No cognate antigen has been identified for it. Per-base quality was not reported, and no clone a single base away is much larger than it.

From a lookup of the germline V gene, CDR1 and CDR2 are SGHTA and FQGNSA. Including cysteine and phenylalanine, the CDR3 has 16 amino acids. The CDR3 DNA has 48 bases and is translated from base 1. V loses 2 bases of germline sequence and J loses 8 bases, and the interval between the two ends is 19 bases. The sequencing machine was an Illumina MiSeq. TCRdb reworked the public reads: Q25 trimming with fastp, MiXCR clone assembly, productive beta chains retained. Each entry is one CDR3 protein sequence, shown with its most common DNA and genes. Within this sample are tens of thousands of distinct CDR3 sequences, with 45% to 50% of them counted one time only. 2% to 2.5% of the sample is taken by the ten largest.

The source of this sequence is a human donor in good health. The specimen sequenced was cultured non-Tr1 T cells, either the whole culture or a sorted T cell fraction (not recorded which). This specimen's cell subset or site label, per the study, means: non-Tr1 population from the T-allo10 product. This chain is built from TRBV7-2 and TRBJ2-1; D gene: possibly TRBD2, on 6 matching bases. The nucleotide sequence reads as follows: TGTGCCAGCAGCTTAAGGGGAACGGGGGTGGGTGATGAGCAGTTCTTC. The encoded protein is CASSLRGTGVGDEQFF.